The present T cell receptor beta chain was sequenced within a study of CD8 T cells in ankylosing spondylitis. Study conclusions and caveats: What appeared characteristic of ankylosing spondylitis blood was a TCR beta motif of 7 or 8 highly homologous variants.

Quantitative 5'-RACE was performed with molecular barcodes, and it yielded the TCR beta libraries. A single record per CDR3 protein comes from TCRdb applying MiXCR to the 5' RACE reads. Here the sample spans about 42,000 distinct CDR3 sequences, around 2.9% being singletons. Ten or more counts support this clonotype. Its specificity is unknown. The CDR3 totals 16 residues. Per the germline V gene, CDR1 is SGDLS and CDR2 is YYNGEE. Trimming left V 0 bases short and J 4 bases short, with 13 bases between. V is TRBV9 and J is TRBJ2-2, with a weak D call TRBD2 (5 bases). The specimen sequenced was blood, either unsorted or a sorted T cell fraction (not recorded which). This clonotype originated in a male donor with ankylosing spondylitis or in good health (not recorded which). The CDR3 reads CASSVDVGVGTGELFF. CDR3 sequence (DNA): TGTGCCAGCAGCGTAGATGTGGGAGTAGGCACCGGGGAGCTGTTTTTT. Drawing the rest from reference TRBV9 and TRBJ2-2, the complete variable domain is DSGVTQTPKHLITATGQRVTLRCSPRSGDLSVYWYQQSLDQGLQFLIQYYNGEERAKGNILERFSAQQFPDLHSELNLSSLELGDSALYFCASSVDVGVGTGELFFGEGSRLTVL.